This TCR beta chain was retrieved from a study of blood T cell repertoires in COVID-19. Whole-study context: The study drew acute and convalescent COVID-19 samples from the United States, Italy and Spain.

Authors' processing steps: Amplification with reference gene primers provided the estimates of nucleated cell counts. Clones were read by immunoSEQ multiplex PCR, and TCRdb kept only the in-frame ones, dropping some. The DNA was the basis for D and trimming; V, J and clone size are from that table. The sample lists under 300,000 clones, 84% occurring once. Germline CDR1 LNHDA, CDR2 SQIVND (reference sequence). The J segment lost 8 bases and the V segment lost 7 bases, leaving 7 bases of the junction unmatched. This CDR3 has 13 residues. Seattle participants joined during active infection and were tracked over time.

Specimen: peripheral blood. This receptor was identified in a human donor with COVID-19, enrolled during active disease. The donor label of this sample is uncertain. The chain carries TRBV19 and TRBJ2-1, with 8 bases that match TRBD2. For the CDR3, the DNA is TGTGCCAGTAATGGCGGGGGGTTAGATGAGCAGTTCTTC. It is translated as CASNGGGLDEQFF.